This T cell receptor beta chain was identified during a study of vaccination and CD4 T cells after COVID-19. About the research overall: Stimulation of the cells used overlapping spike peptide pools from SARS-CoV-2 and from the common cold coronaviruses HCoV-NL63, HCoV-OC43 and HCoV-229E.

This CDR3 contains 13 residues. The germline V and J ends were trimmed by 3 bases and 5 bases, with 11 bases remaining between them. Germline CDR1 reads MGHRA; CDR2 reads YSYEKL. Researchers used the Oncomine TCR Beta short-read assay to sequence DNA from cultured CD4+ T cells. From the PCR reads, TCRdb called clonotypes with MiXCR, one entry per CDR3 protein. Of roughly 6,800 distinct CDR3 sequences in the sample, 25% were seen once. Documented treatment: approximately 9-day PBMC culture with coronavirus spike peptide pools or control peptides (ViraFEST assay). As for this clonotype: Its matching antigen is unknown.

Specimen: CD4+ T cells from blood, cultured in vitro, collected after SARS-CoV-2 vaccination. The rearrangement joins TRBV4-1 to TRBJ2-7, with D possibly being TRBD2 (6 bases). The source is a human donor who had recovered from COVID-19. The CDR3 sequence is CASSHLGGNEQYF. The DNA of the CDR3 is TGCGCCAGCAGCCATCTGGGAGGCAACGAGCAGTACTTC.